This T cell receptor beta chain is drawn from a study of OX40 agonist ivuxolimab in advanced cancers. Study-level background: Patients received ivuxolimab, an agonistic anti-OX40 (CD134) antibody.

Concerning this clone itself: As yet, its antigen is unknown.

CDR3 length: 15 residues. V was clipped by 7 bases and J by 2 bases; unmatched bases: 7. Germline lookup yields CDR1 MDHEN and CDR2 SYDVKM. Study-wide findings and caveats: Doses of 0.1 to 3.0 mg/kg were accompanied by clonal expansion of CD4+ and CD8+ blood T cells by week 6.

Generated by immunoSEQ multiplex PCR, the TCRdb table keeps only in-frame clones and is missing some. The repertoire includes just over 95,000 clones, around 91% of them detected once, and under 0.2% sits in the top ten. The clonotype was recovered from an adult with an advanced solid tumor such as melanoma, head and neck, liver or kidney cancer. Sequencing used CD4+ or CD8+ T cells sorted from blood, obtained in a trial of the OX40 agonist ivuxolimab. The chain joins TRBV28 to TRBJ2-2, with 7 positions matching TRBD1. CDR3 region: CASKWGQSNTGELFF. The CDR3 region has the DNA TGTGCCAGCAAGTGGGGACAGAGCAACACCGGGGAGCTGTTTTTT.